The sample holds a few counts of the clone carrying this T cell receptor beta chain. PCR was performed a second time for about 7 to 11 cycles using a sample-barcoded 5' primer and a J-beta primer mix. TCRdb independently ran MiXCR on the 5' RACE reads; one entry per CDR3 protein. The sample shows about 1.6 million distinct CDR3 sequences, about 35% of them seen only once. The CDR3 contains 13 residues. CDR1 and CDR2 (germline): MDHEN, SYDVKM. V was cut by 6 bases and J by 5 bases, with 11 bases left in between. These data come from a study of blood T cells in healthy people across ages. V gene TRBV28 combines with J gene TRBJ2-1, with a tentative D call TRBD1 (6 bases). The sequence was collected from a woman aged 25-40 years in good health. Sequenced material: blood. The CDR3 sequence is CASRTGLHNEQFF. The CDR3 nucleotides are TGTGCCAGCAGAACAGGGCTCCACAATGAGCAGTTCTTC.